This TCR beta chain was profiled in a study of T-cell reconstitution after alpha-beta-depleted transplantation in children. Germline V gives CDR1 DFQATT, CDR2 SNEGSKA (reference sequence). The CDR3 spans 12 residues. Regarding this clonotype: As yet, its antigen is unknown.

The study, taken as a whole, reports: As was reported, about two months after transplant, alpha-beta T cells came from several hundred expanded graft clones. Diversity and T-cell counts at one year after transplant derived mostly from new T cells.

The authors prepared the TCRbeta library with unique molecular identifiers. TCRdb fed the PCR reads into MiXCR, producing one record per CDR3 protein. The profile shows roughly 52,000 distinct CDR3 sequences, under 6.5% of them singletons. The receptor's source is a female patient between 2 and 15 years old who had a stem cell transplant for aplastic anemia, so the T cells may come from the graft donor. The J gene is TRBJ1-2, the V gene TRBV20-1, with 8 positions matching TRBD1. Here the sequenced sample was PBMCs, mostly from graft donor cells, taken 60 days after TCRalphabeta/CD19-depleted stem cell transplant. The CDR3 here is CRGGQANYGYTF. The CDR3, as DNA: TGCAGGGGGGGACAGGCGAACTATGGCTACACCTTC.